The rows below give T cell receptor beta chains drawn from one sample of a study of blood T cells in healthy people across ages. TCRdb analysed the 5' RACE reads with MiXCR anew, one entry per CDR3 protein. The sample has around 600,000 distinct CDR3 sequences; around half are singletons. The sample was blood. The receptors stem from a man older than 75 in good health. Each CDR3 is given with its conserved first and last residue.

CDR3aa: CASSADRVGTQYF
v_gene: TRBV7-2
j_gene: TRBJ2-5

CDR3aa: CASSRGTGEEQYF
v_gene: TRBV5-1
j_gene: TRBJ2-7

CDR3aa: CASSVAKGRGGYTF
v_gene: TRBV3-1
j_gene: TRBJ1-2

CDR3aa: CASSLLSEKLFF
v_gene: TRBV7-9
j_gene: TRBJ1-4

CDR3aa: CASSYGTGGTDTQYF
v_gene: TRBV4-3
j_gene: TRBJ2-3

CDR3aa: CASEQGPMGYEQYF
v_gene: TRBV2
j_gene: TRBJ2-7

CDR3aa: CASSFRTSREGAWNEQFF
v_gene: TRBV12-3/TRBV12-4
j_gene: TRBJ2-1

CDR3aa: CSLTSGTNLYEQYF
v_gene: TRBV20-1
j_gene: NA

CDR3aa: CSVNRGDYGYTF
v_gene: TRBV29-1
j_gene: TRBJ1-2

CDR3aa: CASSRTVQETQYF
v_gene: TRBV7-2
j_gene: TRBJ2-5

CDR3aa: CASSPGPMGVFLGYEQYF
v_gene: TRBV18
j_gene: TRBJ2-7

CDR3aa: CASSTGTGGAYNYGYTF
v_gene: TRBV11-2
j_gene: TRBJ1-2

CDR3aa: CASSRTSGGYEQYF
v_gene: TRBV19
j_gene: TRBJ2-7

CDR3aa: CASSYSGPKGEKLFF
v_gene: TRBV6-6
j_gene: TRBJ1-4

CDR3aa: CSVEAGLSTDTQYF
v_gene: TRBV29-1
j_gene: TRBJ2-3

CDR3aa: CASSLGYSPLHF
v_gene: TRBV7-9
j_gene: TRBJ1-6

CDR3aa: CASTFTTSGYEQYF
v_gene: TRBV11-2
j_gene: TRBJ2-7

CDR3aa: CSVDRIRYNEQYF
v_gene: TRBV29-1
j_gene: TRBJ2-5

CDR3aa: CSVASGTGSNQPQHF
v_gene: TRBV29-1
j_gene: TRBJ1-5

CDR3aa: CASSVGTGEQYF
v_gene: TRBV9
j_gene: TRBJ2-7

CDR3aa: CASSLDDLRYNEQFF
v_gene: TRBV5-1
j_gene: TRBJ2-1

CDR3aa: CAGSLMRGGSYNEQFF
v_gene: TRBV7-2
j_gene: TRBJ2-1

CDR3aa: CASSHGVGEVGNSPLHF
v_gene: TRBV5-1
j_gene: TRBJ1-6

CDR3aa: CATTLLGLAPQAHEQFF
v_gene: TRBV24-1
j_gene: TRBJ2-1

CDR3aa: CSARDYNEQFF
v_gene: TRBV20-1
j_gene: TRBJ2-1

CDR3aa: CAISRDSGCTF
v_gene: TRBV10-3
j_gene: TRBJ1-2

CDR3aa: CASTKSWVASSTDTQYF
v_gene: TRBV2
j_gene: TRBJ2-3

CDR3aa: CASSLVPSRDTQYF
v_gene: TRBV7-2
j_gene: TRBJ2-3

CDR3aa: CASSPLAGGLISNEQFF
v_gene: TRBV11-2
j_gene: TRBJ2-1

CDR3aa: CASTPSQGTTYEQYF
v_gene: TRBV7-2
j_gene: TRBJ2-7

CDR3aa: CATSDPIRKETQYF
v_gene: TRBV24-1
j_gene: TRBJ2-5

CDR3aa: CASSLLSDRGDTIYF
v_gene: TRBV4-2
j_gene: TRBJ1-3

CDR3aa: CASSESGGEQFF
v_gene: TRBV2
j_gene: TRBJ2-1

CDR3aa: CASSQGGTGIFETQYF
v_gene: TRBV4-3
j_gene: TRBJ2-5

CDR3aa: CSGEGTNTQYF
v_gene: TRBV20-1
j_gene: TRBJ2-3

CDR3aa: CASSLWAGNSGANVPTF
v_gene: TRBV5-5
j_gene: TRBJ2-6

CDR3aa: CASSNYYGYTF
v_gene: TRBV6-2/TRBV6-3
j_gene: TRBJ1-2

CDR3aa: CASSSLAGGSADTQYF
v_gene: TRBV7-9
j_gene: TRBJ2-3

CDR3aa: CSAGGDRGITGYGYTF
v_gene: TRBV20-1
j_gene: TRBJ1-2

CDR3aa: CSANRGTDTQYF
v_gene: TRBV20-1
j_gene: TRBJ2-3

CDR3aa: CASRVDSSNYGYTF
v_gene: TRBV7-9
j_gene: TRBJ1-2

CDR3aa: CASSRGRGGQETQYF
v_gene: TRBV9
j_gene: TRBJ2-5

CDR3aa: CASSLRTGSYEQYF
v_gene: TRBV5-1
j_gene: TRBJ2-7

CDR3aa: CASSKRDTSYEQYF
v_gene: TRBV12-3/TRBV12-4
j_gene: TRBJ2-7

CDR3aa: CAITGLEVGGYTF
v_gene: TRBV10-3
j_gene: TRBJ1-2

CDR3aa: CSVQGGGTNSYNEQFF
v_gene: TRBV29-1
j_gene: TRBJ2-1

CDR3aa: CASSRSSGQQNEQFF
v_gene: TRBV4-2
j_gene: TRBJ2-1

CDR3aa: CASSPDPRTLHF
v_gene: TRBV12-3/TRBV12-4
j_gene: TRBJ1-6

CDR3aa: CASSVDFGGYGYTF
v_gene: TRBV9
j_gene: TRBJ1-2

CDR3aa: CSANRGRGSEKLFF
v_gene: TRBV20-1
j_gene: TRBJ1-4

CDR3aa: CASTADRADSYSPLHF
v_gene: TRBV2
j_gene: TRBJ1-6

CDR3aa: CSVEPDYNEQFF
v_gene: TRBV29-1
j_gene: TRBJ2-1

CDR3aa: CASRPTGSAGELFF
v_gene: TRBV6-6
j_gene: TRBJ2-2